Listed below are T cell receptor beta chains from one sample, sequenced in a study of cytomegalovirus exposure and HLA in healthy donors. Profiling relied on immunoSEQ multiplex PCR, and the TCRdb table lists in-frame clones only, not all of them. The table includes some 130,000 clones, about 74% detected once. The sample was PBMCs. The receptors were sampled from a man under 40 in good health and CMV-seronegative. Each CDR3 is given without its conserved first and last residue.

v_call	j_call	cdr3_length	cdr3_aa
TRBV25-1	TRBJ2-5	12	ASSKRQGPETQY
TRBV7-9	TRBJ2-2	14	ASSSGLAGDTGELF
TRBV30	TRBJ1-1	10	AFPRGGTEAF
TRBV7-9	TRBJ2-3	14	ASSLGTSLSTDTQY
TRBV19	TRBJ2-5	13	ASSSGTGEGETQY
TRBV15	TRBJ1-5	13	ATSRAGQSNQPQH
TRBV10-1	TRBJ1-2	12	ASKSRGVGWGYT
TRBV30	TRBJ2-7	11	AWTSGASYEQY
TRBV5-1	TRBJ2-1	15	ASSLAPGAEYDNEQF
TRBV5-1	TRBJ2-1	13	ASSLQGNSYNEQF
TRBV9	TRBJ2-5	12	ASSVGGREETQY
TRBV7-9	TRBJ2-3	14	AIPLGGKASTDTQY
TRBV5-1	TRBJ1-3	16	ASSLGRMTDPSGNTIY
TRBV18	TRBJ2-1	9	ASSTDNEQF
TRBV11-2	TRBJ1-3	12	ASSSQGSGNTIY
TRBV5-5	TRBJ2-2	13	ASSFRTFNTGELF
TRBV29-1	TRBJ1-2	9	SVGGIQGYT
TRBV27	TRBJ1-2	11	ASSPTRQYGYT
TRBV7-9	TRBJ2-5	12	ASSLASGRGTQY
TRBV5-1	TRBJ2-3	16	ASSLTGTAELRPDTQY
TRBV27	TRBJ2-7	13	ASSFQLGSYYEQY
TRBV28	TRBJ2-1	16	ASSFSLSKLSSYNEQF
TRBV7-3	TRBJ2-3	14	ASSSAAAGRYNTQY
TRBV27	TRBJ1-1	13	ASRPWTGRNTEAF
TRBV15	TRBJ2-3	12	ATRTGLGTDTQY
TRBV19	TRBJ1-2	13	ASSIVGQGPYGYT
TRBV7-2	TRBJ1-5	13	ASSRQGLRNQPQH
TRBV7-9	TRBJ1-5	12	ASSLLGAGQPQH
TRBV7-8	TRBJ1-1	11	ASSLIRNTEAF
TRBV14	TRBJ2-4	13	ASSQDHRGRVIQY
TRBV10-3	TRBJ1-3	11	AIFRLDSNTIY
TRBV5-1	TRBJ2-1	11	ASTPQFHNEQF
TRBV11-2	TRBJ2-7	15	ASSHSPGLAGVYEQY
TRBV5-1	TRBJ2-5	13	ASSLGASGSGTQY
TRBV27	TRBJ2-1	18	ASSSPGVGLSIYSYNEQF
TRBV7-8	TRBJ2-1	14	ASSSPTSGRVNEQF
TRBV6-1	TRBJ2-5	11	ASSPSGWETQY
TRBV7-9	TRBJ1-1	13	SSSLVVRVNTEAF
TRBV27	TRBJ1-1	12	ASSFGGLNTEAF
TRBV18	TRBJ2-7	14	ASSPLWGGSSYEQY
TRBV15	TRBJ2-7	12	ATSRDLEAYEQY
TRBV29-1	TRBJ2-5	12	SVGASGSAETQY
TRBV6-4	TRBJ2-2	11	ASRHTPSGELF
TRBV9	TRBJ2-2	10	ASSLRAGELF
TRBV18	TRBJ1-4	13	ASSPGLQGDEKLF
TRBV30	TRBJ1-3	11	AWSTWGRNTIY
TRBV2	TRBJ1-2	14	ASSEALRGHNYGYT
TRBV5-1	TRBJ2-2	13	ASSSGQGSSGELF